This T cell receptor beta chain was retrieved from a study of cytomegalovirus exposure and HLA in healthy donors. On the study more broadly: Early on, a data release was issued that held roughly 84 million unique TCRs from HLA-typed donors.

Primers for the PCR totalled 60 Vbeta and 13 Jbeta. Sequencing used immunoSEQ multiplex PCR; TCRdb keeps in-frame clones, though not all of them. Of roughly 170,000 clones listed, 65% to 90% were seen once; the top ten hold approximately 1.2%. V lost 4 bases, J lost 4 bases, and 13 bases lay in between. The CDR3 contains 14 residues. Germline lookup yields CDR1 MNHEY and CDR2 SMNVEV (reference sequence). Details on this clone: Its antigen is as yet unknown.

General observations from the study: Cytomegalovirus association was listed for 164 TCR beta chains. With DRB1 most and HLA-C fewest, TCR association rates differed between HLA loci in a later analysis.

Sequencing was performed on PBMCs. The chain uses TRBV27 and TRBJ1-2; D gene ambiguous. The receptor was isolated from a girl aged 2-10 years in good health and CMV-seropositive. The CDR3 region has the DNA TGTGCCAGCAGTTCCTGGGCAGAAGGCTATGGCTACACCTTC. It codes for CASSSWAEGYGYTF.